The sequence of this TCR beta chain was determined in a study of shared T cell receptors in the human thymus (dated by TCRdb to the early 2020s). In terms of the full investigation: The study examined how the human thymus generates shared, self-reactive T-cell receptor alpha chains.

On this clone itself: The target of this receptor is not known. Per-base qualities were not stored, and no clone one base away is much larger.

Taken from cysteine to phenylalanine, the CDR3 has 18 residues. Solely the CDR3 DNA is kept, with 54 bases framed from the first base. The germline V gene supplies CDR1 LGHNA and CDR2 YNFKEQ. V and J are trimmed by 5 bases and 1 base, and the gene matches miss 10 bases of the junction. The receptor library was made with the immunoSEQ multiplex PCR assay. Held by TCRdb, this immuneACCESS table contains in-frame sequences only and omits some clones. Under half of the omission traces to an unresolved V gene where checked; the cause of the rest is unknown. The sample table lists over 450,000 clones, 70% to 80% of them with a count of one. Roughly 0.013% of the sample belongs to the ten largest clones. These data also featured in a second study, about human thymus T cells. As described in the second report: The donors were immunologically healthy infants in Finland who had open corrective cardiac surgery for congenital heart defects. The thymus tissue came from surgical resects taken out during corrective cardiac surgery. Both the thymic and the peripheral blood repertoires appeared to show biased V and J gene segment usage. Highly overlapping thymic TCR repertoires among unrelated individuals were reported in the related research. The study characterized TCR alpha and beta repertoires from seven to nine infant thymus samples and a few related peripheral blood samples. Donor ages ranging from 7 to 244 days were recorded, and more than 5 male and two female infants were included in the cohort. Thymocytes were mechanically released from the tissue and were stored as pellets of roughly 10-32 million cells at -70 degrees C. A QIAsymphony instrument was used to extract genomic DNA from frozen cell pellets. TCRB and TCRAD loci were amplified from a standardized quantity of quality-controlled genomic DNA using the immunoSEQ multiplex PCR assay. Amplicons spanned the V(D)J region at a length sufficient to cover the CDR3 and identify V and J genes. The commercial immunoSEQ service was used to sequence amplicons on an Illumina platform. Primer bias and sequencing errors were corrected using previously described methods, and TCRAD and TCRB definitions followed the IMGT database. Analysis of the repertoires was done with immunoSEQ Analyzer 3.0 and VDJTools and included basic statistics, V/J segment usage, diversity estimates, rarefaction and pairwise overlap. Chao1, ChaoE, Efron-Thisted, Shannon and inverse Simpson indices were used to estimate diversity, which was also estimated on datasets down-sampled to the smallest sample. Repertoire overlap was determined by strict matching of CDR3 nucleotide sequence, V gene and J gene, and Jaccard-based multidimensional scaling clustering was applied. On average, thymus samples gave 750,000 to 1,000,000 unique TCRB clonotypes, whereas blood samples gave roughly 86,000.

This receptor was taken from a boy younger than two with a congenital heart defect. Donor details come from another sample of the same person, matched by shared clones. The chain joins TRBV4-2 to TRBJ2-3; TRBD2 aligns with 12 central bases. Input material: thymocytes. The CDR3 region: CASSSGTSGWRGTDTQYF. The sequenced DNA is TGTGCCAGCAGCTCCGGGACTAGCGGGTGGAGAGGCACAGATACGCAGTATTTT.